This TCR beta chain was obtained from a study of blood T cell repertoires in COVID-19. The wider study: The United States, Italy and Spain supplied acute and convalescent COVID-19 samples.

Germline V gene lookup returns CDR1 SGHDT and CDR2 YYEEEE. CDR3 length: 17 residues. Germline trimming cut 0 bases from V and 0 bases from J; bases unmatched to any gene: 2. Original data processing: From reference gene primer amplification, estimates of nucleated cell counts were derived. Some clones are missing from TCRdb's copy, which holds only in-frame ones; the method was immunoSEQ multiplex PCR. V, J and clone size reflect that table, while D and trimming were determined from the DNA. The table includes around 380,000 clones, around 87% detected once. This receptor was identified in a man in his thirties or forties who had recovered from COVID-19. The specimen sequenced was PBMCs or T cells enriched from blood (not recorded which). V gene TRBV5-6 combines with J gene TRBJ2-3, with 12 nucleotides matching TRBD2. The CDR3 loop is CASSLASGGASTDTQYF. CDR3 in DNA: TGTGCCAGCAGCTTGGCTAGCGGGGGGGCTAGCACAGATACGCAGTATTTT.